Below are 16 T cell receptor beta chains sequenced from a single sample in a study of blood T cell repertoires in COVID-19. Some clones are missing from TCRdb's copy, which holds only in-frame ones; the method was immunoSEQ multiplex PCR. Here the sample spans approximately 230,000 clones, just under 85% being singletons. The sample taken for sequencing was PBMCs or T cells enriched from blood (not recorded which). The receptors shown here come from a man aged 40-55 years who had recovered from COVID-19.

The chain recombines TRBV13 with TRBJ2-1; 9 bases match TRBD2. Germline V CDR1 and CDR2: PRHDT, FYEKMQ (reference sequence). V gave up 5 bases and J gave up 9 bases; unmatched junction bases: 14. CDR3 length: 16 amino acids. CDR3 nucleotides: TGTGCCAGCAGCAGGCCCAGCGGGAGGCCCTCGGGTGAGCAGTTCTTC. It specifies CASSRPSGRPSGEQFF.

The chain links TRBV7-2 to TRBJ2-1, with D possibly being TRBD2 (5 bases). The CDR3 length is 15 residues. CDR1 and CDR2 from the germline V gene are SGHTA and FQGNSA. The ends were cut back, 3 bases at V and 7 bases at J, with 16 bases in the middle. CDR3 loop: CASSFTAGKRNEQFF. In DNA, the CDR3 is TGTGCCAGCAGCTTCACGGCGGGTAAGAGAAATGAGCAGTTCTTC.

The chain has TRBV19 and TRBJ1-5; perhaps TRBD1 as D (6 bases). CDR1 is LNHDA and CDR2 is SQIVND in the germline V gene (reference sequence). The CDR3 covers 14 residues. V lost 4 bases to trimming and J lost 4 bases, with 11 bases between them. CDR3 loop: CASSTTGSNQPQHF. Written as DNA, the CDR3 is TGTGCCAGTAGTACCACAGGGAGTAATCAGCCCCAGCATTTT.

The chain couples TRBV5-1 to TRBJ1-5; D ambiguous. The V end lost 2 bases, the J end lost 5 bases, and 11 bases lay between the germline ends. The CDR3 has 14 residues. The V gene's germline CDR1 is SGHRS and CDR2 YFSETQ. The CDR3 coding sequence is TGCGCCAGCAGCTTTGGCGGGGTAGATCAGCCCCAGCATTTT. This gives the protein CASSFGGVDQPQHF.

The chain carries TRBV9 and TRBJ1-1; D remains ambiguous. The CDR3 is made up of 11 amino acids. Germline V gives CDR1 SGDLS, CDR2 YYNGEE. Trimming took 2 bases from V and 8 from J, leaving 7 bases between them. The CDR3 DNA sequence: TGTGCCAGCAGCGTTCGGGTGGAAGCTTTCTTT. Translated, it gives CASSVRVEAFF.

The chain carries TRBV21-1 and TRBJ2-5; TRBD2 is the table's D call and was not checked against the DNA. TRBV21-1 is annotated as a pseudogene. The CDR3 is 17 amino acids. The CDR3 region is CASSNPSSAGSEETQYF. CDR3 DNA: TGTGCCAGCAGCAATCCGTCCTCGGCGGGGTCCGAAGAGACCCAGTACTTC.

This chain uses TRBV19 with TRBJ2-1, with D unclear. The CDR3 sequence is 14 residues long. Germline-derived CDR1 and CDR2 are LNHDA and SQIVND (reference sequence). V gave up 4 bases and J gave up 2 bases, with 9 bases separating them. CDR3 in amino acids: CASSKKQAYNEQFF. The CDR3 DNA follows: TGTGCCAGTAGTAAGAAGCAAGCCTACAATGAGCAGTTCTTC.

This sequence joins TRBV7-8 and TRBJ2-3, with D perhaps TRBD2 (7 bases). Germline lookup yields CDR1 SGHVS and CDR2 FQNEAQ. V was clipped by 6 bases and J by 6 bases, with 19 bases between them. The CDR3 sequence is 15 residues long. CDR3 sequence: CASSYLRGAGDTQYF. The DNA for the CDR3 is TGTGCCAGCAGTTACCTCCGGGGGGCAGGGGATACGCAGTATTTT.

The CDR3 DNA reads TGTGCCAGCAGACTCCTAGACAGGGTGAACACTGAAGCTTTCTTT. It yields the protein CASRLLDRVNTEAFF. V and J are TRBV5-6 and TRBJ1-1; 7 positions match TRBD1. The CDR3 spans 15 residues. The junction had 7 bases not matched to a gene; V was cut back by 5 bases and J by 0 bases. Germline V CDR1 and CDR2: SGHDT, YYEEEE.

The chain links TRBV30 to TRBJ2-1; no firm D call. V gave up 0 bases and J gave up 0 bases, with 12 bases separating them. The germline V gene has CDR1 GTSNPN and CDR2 SVGIG (reference sequence). The CDR3 is made up of 16 amino acids. CDR3 region: CAWSVLVSSSYNEQFF. The CDR3 nucleotides read TGTGCCTGGAGTGTACTTGTCTCAAGCTCCTACAATGAGCAGTTCTTC.

This sequence joins TRBV14 and TRBJ2-7, with 11 bases matching TRBD2. This CDR3 is 15 amino acids long. The V and J ends lost 2 bases and 3 bases, in that order; junction bases with no gene match: 3. The germline V gene encodes CDR1 SGHDN and CDR2 FVKESK. The CDR3 nucleotides read TGTGCCAGCAGCCAACAACTAGCGGGGGTCTACGAGCAGTACTTC. It specifies CASSQQLAGVYEQYF.

V is TRBV9 and J is TRBJ2-1; TRBD2 aligns across 16 bases. V shed 7 bases, J shed 5 bases, and the junction held 9 bases outside the gene matches. CDR1 is SGDLS, CDR2 YYNGEE, per germline. The CDR3 length is 17 residues. This CDR3 reads CASFPGLAGGLDNEQFF. Written as DNA, the CDR3 is TGTGCCAGCTTCCCGGGACTAGCGGGAGGGCTCGACAATGAGCAGTTCTTC.

The chain links TRBV5-6 to TRBJ1-3, with 12 bases that match TRBD1. Trimming cost V 4 bases and J 3 bases; bases outside gene matches: 8. The CDR3 runs 17 residues. The germline CDR1 and CDR2 sequences are SGHDT and YYEEEE. The CDR3, as DNA: TGTGCCAGCAGCCGATTGGGACAGGGGGCGAGTGGAAACACCATATATTTT. Amino acid sequence: CASSRLGQGASGNTIYF.

As concerns this clone: Other nucleotide sequences from this sample produce the same CDR3. This chain links TRBV7-2 with TRBJ1-1; tentatively, D is TRBD1 (6 bases). The length of the CDR3 is 13 residues. Trimming left V 5 bases short and J 1 base short, with 8 bases between. CDR1 and CDR2 from the germline V gene are SGHTA and FQGNSA. The CDR3 loop is CASSLDRNTEAFF. In DNA form, the CDR3 reads TGTGCCAGCAGCCTGGACAGGAACACTGAAGCTTTCTTT.

This rearrangement joins TRBV28 to TRBJ1-5, with D perhaps matching TRBD1 (6 bases). Germline CDR1 and CDR2: MDHEN and SYDVKM. CDR3 size: 14 residues. The V and J ends lost 6 bases and 1 base respectively, with 10 bases between them. The CDR3 coding sequence is TGTGCCAGCAGCCCAGGGGTAAGCAATCAGCCCCAGCATTTT. This translates into CASSPGVSNQPQHF.

The chain recombines TRBV9 with TRBJ2-7, with D possibly being TRBD2 (6 bases). The germline V gene encodes CDR1 SGDLS and CDR2 YYNGEE. Trimming removed 0 bases from V and 3 bases from J, with 13 bases in between. The CDR3 has 15 amino acids. The CDR3 loop is CASSVDPTGGYEQYF. The CDR3 DNA follows: TGTGCCAGCAGCGTAGATCCGACCGGGGGCTACGAGCAGTACTTC.